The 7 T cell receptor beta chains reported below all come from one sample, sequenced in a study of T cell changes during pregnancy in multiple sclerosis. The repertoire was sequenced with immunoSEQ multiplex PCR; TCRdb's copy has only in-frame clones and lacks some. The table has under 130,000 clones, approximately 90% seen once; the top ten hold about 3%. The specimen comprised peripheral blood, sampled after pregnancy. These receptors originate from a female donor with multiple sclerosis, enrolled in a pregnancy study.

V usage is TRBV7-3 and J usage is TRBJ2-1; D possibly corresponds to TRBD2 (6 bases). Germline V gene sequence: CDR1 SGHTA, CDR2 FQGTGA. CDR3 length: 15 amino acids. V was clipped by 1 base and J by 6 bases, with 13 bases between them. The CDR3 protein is CASSLIGGDANEQFF. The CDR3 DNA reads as TGTGCCAGCAGCTTAATCGGGGGTGATGCCAATGAGCAGTTCTTC.

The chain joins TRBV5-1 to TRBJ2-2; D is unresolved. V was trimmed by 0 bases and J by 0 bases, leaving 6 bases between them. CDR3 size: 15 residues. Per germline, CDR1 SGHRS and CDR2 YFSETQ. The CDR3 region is CASSLDSSNTGELFF. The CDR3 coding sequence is TGCGCCAGCAGCTTGGACTCTTCGAACACCGGGGAGCTGTTTTTT.

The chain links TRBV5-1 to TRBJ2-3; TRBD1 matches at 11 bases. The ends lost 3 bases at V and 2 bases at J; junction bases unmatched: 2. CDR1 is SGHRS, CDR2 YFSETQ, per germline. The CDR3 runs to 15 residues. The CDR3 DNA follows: TGCGCCAGCAGCTGGGGACAGGGGGTCACAGATACGCAGTATTTT. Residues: CASSWGQGVTDTQYF.

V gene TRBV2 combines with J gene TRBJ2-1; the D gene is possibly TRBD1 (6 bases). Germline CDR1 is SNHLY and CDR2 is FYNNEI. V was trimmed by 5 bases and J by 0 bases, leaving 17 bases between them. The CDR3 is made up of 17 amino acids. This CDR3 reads CASSIGTQDSSYNEQFF. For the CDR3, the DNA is TGTGCCAGCAGTATCGGGACACAAGATAGCTCCTACAATGAGCAGTTCTTC.

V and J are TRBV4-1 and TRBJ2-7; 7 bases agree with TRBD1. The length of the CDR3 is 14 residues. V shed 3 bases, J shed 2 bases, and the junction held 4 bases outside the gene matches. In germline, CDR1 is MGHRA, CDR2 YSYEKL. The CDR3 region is CASSQGTAAYEQYF. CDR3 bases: TGCGCCAGCAGCCAGGGGACAGCCGCCTACGAGCAGTACTTC.

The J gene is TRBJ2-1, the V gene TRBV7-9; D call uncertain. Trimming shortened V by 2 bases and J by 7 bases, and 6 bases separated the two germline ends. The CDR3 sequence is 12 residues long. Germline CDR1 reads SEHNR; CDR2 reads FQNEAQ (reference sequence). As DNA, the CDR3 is TGTGCCAGCAGCTTATCAGAAAATGAGCAGTTCTTC. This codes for CASSLSENEQFF.

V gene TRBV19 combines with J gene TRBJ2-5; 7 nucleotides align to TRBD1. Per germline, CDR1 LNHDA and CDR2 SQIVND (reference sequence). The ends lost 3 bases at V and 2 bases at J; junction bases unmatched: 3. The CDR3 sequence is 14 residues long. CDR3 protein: CASSIRRGQETQYF. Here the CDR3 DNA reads TGTGCCAGTAGTATTCGCAGGGGGCAAGAGACCCAGTACTTC.